The 32 T cell receptor beta chains listed next were all sequenced from one sample in a study of control samples from healthy donors and cancer patients (dated by TCRdb to 2018 to 2020). The library relied on the immunoSEQ multiplex PCR assay. TCRdb retrieved this table from immuneACCESS and kept in-frame rearrangements only. Not all clones are present; in checked studies, unresolved V genes account for under half, and no reason is known for the remainder. For this sample there are more than 65,000 clones; 84% appear just once. About 14% of the sample lies in the top ten. Sequences were obtained from blood. These receptors all stem from a man aged 50 to 60 in good health.

The chain carries TRBV10-1 and TRBJ2-1; D gene unclear. Between the trimmed V and J ends, which lost 5 bases and 0 bases, there was a span of 8 bases. The germline CDR1 and CDR2 sequences are WNHNN and SYGVQD (reference sequence). CDR3 size: 14 residues. CDR3 in DNA: TGCGCCAGCAGTTCCGTCAGCTCCTACAATGAGCAGTTCTTC. Amino acid sequence: CASSSVSSYNEQFF.

The V gene is TRBV10-3, the J gene TRBJ1-5; 9 bases are a match to TRBD1. Germline CDR1 is ENHRY and CDR2 is SYGVKD. The CDR3 covers 16 residues. After removal of 4 bases from V and 0 bases from J, the junction contained 4 bases not matched to a gene. The CDR3 loop reads CAISGDRAYSNQPQHF. As DNA, the CDR3 is TGTGCCATCAGTGGGGACAGGGCCTATAGCAATCAGCCCCAGCATTTT.

CDR3 in amino acids: CAWSDPGGFFYEQYF. The CDR3, as DNA: TGTGCCTGGAGTGACCCAGGGGGTTTCTTCTACGAGCAGTACTTC. The gene calls are TRBV30 and TRBJ2-7; 7 bases line up with TRBD1. Germline CDR1 reads GTSNPN; CDR2 reads SVGIG (reference sequence). The CDR3 length is 15 residues. J gave up 3 bases and V 1 base, and 9 bases lay outside the gene matches.

The chain couples TRBV15 to TRBJ2-5, with 11 nucleotides matching TRBD2. The CDR3 totals 19 residues. CDR1 is LNHNV, CDR2 YYDKDF, per germline (reference sequence). Trimming at V came to 8 bases and at J to 4 bases, leaving 21 bases not matched to a gene. The CDR3 bases are TGTGCCACCCACAGACTAGCGGGGAGCCTGCGGAAGAATTTAGAGACCCAGTACTTC. It is translated as CATHRLAGSLRKNLETQYF.

V gene TRBV21-1 combines with J gene TRBJ2-7. TRBV21-1 has pseudogene status. The CDR3 is made up of 15 amino acids. DNA for the CDR3: TGTGCCAGCAGCAAAGCGCTTTCCTTTTCCTACGAGCAGTACTTC. Translation gives CASSKALSFSYEQYF.

The J gene is TRBJ1-1, the V gene TRBV28, with 8 bases lining up with TRBD1. Germline CDR1 and CDR2: MDHEN and SYDVKM. Trimming took 4 bases from V and 5 from J; bases not matched to a gene: 12. The CDR3 loop spans 16 amino acids. CDR3 region: CASSSRLTGVGTEAFF. CDR3 bases: TGTGCCAGCAGTTCCCGATTGACAGGGGTAGGGACTGAAGCTTTCTTT.

CDR3 sequence: CASSLEQGTGELFF. The CDR3 DNA reads TGTGCCAGCAGCTTAGAACAGGGCACCGGGGAGCTGTTTTTT. V is TRBV7-6 and J is TRBJ2-2; TRBD1 is a possible D gene (6 bases). This CDR3 spans 14 amino acids. Trimming left V 1 base short and J 4 bases short, with 7 bases between. Per the germline V gene, CDR1 is SGHVS and CDR2 is FNYEAQ.

The chain links TRBV7-2 to TRBJ2-1; 9 bases align to TRBD2. CDR3 length equals 15 residues. The junction had 8 bases not matched to a gene; V was cut back by 4 bases and J by 7 bases. Per the germline V gene, CDR1 is SGHTA and CDR2 is FQGNSA. The CDR3 DNA reads TGTGCCAGCAGCTGGATAGCGGGAGCGGGAAATGAGCAGTTCTTC. Its protein product is CASSWIAGAGNEQFF.

V is TRBV12-3 or TRBV12-4 and J is TRBJ1-1; D might be TRBD1 (5 bases). This CDR3 comprises 13 residues. V was shortened by 6 bases and J by 10 bases, with 18 bases between the two germline ends. The CDR3 DNA reads as TGTGCCAGCAGCGCTAGCGGGGCCCAAGTAGCTTTCTTT. This encodes CASSASGAQVAFF.

The chain carries TRBV6-1 and TRBJ1-5; D is unresolved. CDR1 is MNHNS, CDR2 SASEGT, per germline. The V end lost 3 bases, the J end lost 1 base, and 13 bases lay between the germline ends. The CDR3 spans 16 residues. In DNA form, the CDR3 reads TGTGCCAGCAGTGATAGGTGGGCGGCAAGCAATCAGCCCCAGCATTTT. Translating gives CASSDRWAASNQPQHF.

This clone was seen a single time. The V gene is TRBV28, the J gene TRBJ1-6; D unclear. The CDR3 is 13 amino acids. Trimming took 6 bases from V and 8 from J, leaving 11 bases between them. CDR1 and CDR2 from the germline V gene are MDHEN and SYDVKM. Here the CDR3 reads CASRADGYSPLHF. The CDR3 DNA reads as TGTGCCAGCAGGGCCGACGGTTATTCACCCCTCCACTTT. Combining the CDR3 with reference TRBV28 and TRBJ1-6 gives the whole variable domain DVKVTQSSRYLVKRTGEKVFLECVQDMDHENMFWYRQDPGLGLRLIYFSYDVKMKEKGDIPEGYSVSREKKERFSLILESASTNQTSMYLCASRADGYSPLHFGNGTRLTVT.

V gene TRBV5-6 combines with J gene TRBJ1-2, with 7 bases matching TRBD1. The CDR3 is 17 residues long. The germline V gene encodes CDR1 SGHDT and CDR2 YYEEEE. V shed 0 bases and J 2 bases; nucleotides not matched to a gene: 10. This chain's CDR3 is CASSLGIGRGQNYGYTF. The CDR3 nucleotides are TGTGCCAGCAGCTTGGGTATAGGGCGGGGACAGAACTATGGCTACACCTTC.

The chain is built from TRBV5-1 and TRBJ2-1; 9 bases line up with TRBD1. V trimming: 4 bases; J trimming: 0 bases; junction bases outside the gene matches: 2. This CDR3 has 15 residues. Germline CDR1 and CDR2: SGHRS and YFSETQ. CDR3 region: CASSMGQGSYNEQFF. CDR3 DNA sequence: TGCGCCAGCAGCATGGGACAGGGCTCCTACAATGAGCAGTTCTTC.

The rearrangement links TRBV2 to TRBJ2-1, with 9 bases fitting TRBD2. CDR1 is SNHLY, CDR2 FYNNEI, per germline. The CDR3 covers 16 residues. The junction had 11 bases not matched to a gene; V was cut back by 5 bases and J by 6 bases. This CDR3 reads CASSIPSGRTLNEQFF. The CDR3 DNA follows: TGTGCCAGCAGTATTCCCAGCGGGAGGACACTCAATGAGCAGTTCTTC.

A single count supports this clone. The V and J genes are TRBV30 and TRBJ1-1, with D possibly matching TRBD1 (5 bases). Looked up from germline, CDR1 is GTSNPN and CDR2 is SVGIG (reference sequence). V was trimmed by 8 bases and J by 1 base, leaving 8 bases between them. The CDR3 runs 11 residues. Here the CDR3 reads CAGTGNTEAFF. The CDR3 nucleotides read TGTGCCGGGACGGGGAACACTGAAGCTTTCTTT.

The chain couples TRBV7-2 to TRBJ2-3; no reliable D call. There are 13 residues in the CDR3. Trimming shortened V by 5 bases and J by 7 bases, and 13 bases separated the two germline ends. The germline V gene has CDR1 SGHTA and CDR2 FQGNSA. The chain's CDR3 is CASSPRAMHTQYF. The CDR3 DNA follows: TGTGCCAGCAGCCCCCGAGCGATGCATACGCAGTATTTT.

The gene calls are TRBV5-4 and TRBJ2-6; D may correspond to TRBD1 or TRBD2 (5 bases each). V was shortened by 1 base and J by 1 base, with 15 bases between the two germline ends. Germline V gene sequence: CDR1 SGHNT, CDR2 YYREEE (reference sequence). The CDR3 consists of 18 residues. The CDR3 sequence: CASSLTGGGYSGANVLTF. The CDR3 DNA is TGTGCCAGCAGCTTGACAGGTGGAGGTTATTCTGGGGCCAACGTCCTGACTTTC.

The table lists this clone with a few counts. The chain employs TRBV10-3 and TRBJ1-3; D remains ambiguous. The V gene's germline CDR1 is ENHRY and CDR2 SYGVKD. There are 15 residues in the CDR3. Trimming stripped 4 bases from V and 0 bases from J, with 10 bases between. The chain's CDR3 is CAISADANSGNTIYF. CDR3 nucleotide sequence: TGTGCCATCAGTGCTGACGCCAACTCTGGAAACACCATATATTTT.

This clone was detected once. This chain joins TRBV4-1 and TRBJ1-2; D is uncertain. V was cut by 1 base and J by 3 bases, with 3 bases left in between. Germline V lookup: CDR1 MGHRA, CDR2 YSYEKL. CDR3 length: 12 amino acids. CDR3 amino acids: CASSQGYYGYTF. The CDR3 coding sequence is TGCGCCAGCAGCCAAGGGTACTATGGCTACACCTTC.

The chain has TRBV12-3 or TRBV12-4 and TRBJ1-2; tentative D call: TRBD1 (6 bases). The CDR3 spans 13 residues. V lost 5 bases and J lost 4, with 11 bases in between. The CDR3 region is CASSPKTGYGYTF. The CDR3 coding sequence is TGTGCCAGCAGTCCAAAGACAGGCTATGGCTACACCTTC.

The chain couples TRBV4-3 to TRBJ2-4, with D possibly matching TRBD1 (5 bases). Trimming shortened V by 2 bases and J by 4 bases, and 15 bases separated the two germline ends. The length of the CDR3 is 16 residues. Germline V gene lookup returns CDR1 LGHNA and CDR2 YSLEER. The CDR3 DNA follows: TGCGCCAGCAGCCAAAACTTCAGGGCCGATAAAAACATTCAGTACTTC. Its protein product is CASSQNFRADKNIQYF.

The rearrangement links TRBV18 to TRBJ2-5; no clear D gene. Trimming took off 5 bases at V and 3 bases at J, with 16 bases between the two ends. CDR1 is KGHSH, CDR2 LQKENI, per germline. CDR3 length: 15 amino acids. The CDR3 DNA sequence: TGTGCCAGCTCAGACGGACGGAATCTTAAAGAGACCCAGTACTTC. Translating it yields CASSDGRNLKETQYF.

The chain combines TRBV30 with TRBJ1-3, with no clear D. This CDR3 contains 14 residues. Germline V gene data show CDR1 as GTSNPN and CDR2 as SVGIG (reference sequence). Trimming left V 1 base short and J 0 bases short, with 7 bases between. CDR3 sequence: CAWSDENSGNTIYF. In nucleotides, the CDR3 is TGTGCCTGGAGTGATGAGAACTCTGGAAACACCATATATTTT. Full variable domain (remainder filled in from reference TRBV30 and TRBJ1-3): SQTIHQWPATLVQPVGSPLSLECTVEGTSNPNLYWYRQAAGRGLQLLFYSVGIGQISSEVPQNLSASRPQDRQFILSSKKLLLSDSGFYLCAWSDENSGNTIYFGEGSWLTVV.

V is TRBV4-3 and J is TRBJ1-1; 7 bases agree with TRBD1. The CDR3 spans 14 residues. The trim removed 5 bases at V and 1 base at J, leaving 4 bases unmatched. CDR1 is LGHNA and CDR2 is YSLEER in the germline V gene. CDR3 nucleotides: TGCGCCAGCAGCTCAGGGGGAGCGAACACTGAAGCTTTCTTT. It translates to CASSSGGANTEAFF.

The V and J genes are TRBV9 and TRBJ2-7; possible D gene TRBD1, 6 bases. Germline assignment: CDR1 SGDLS and CDR2 YYNGEE. The V end was cut by 3 bases, the J end by 6 bases, with 13 bases between. This CDR3 has 13 amino acids. The CDR3 here is CASSGTTGSEQYF. Here the CDR3 DNA reads TGTGCCAGCAGCGGAACTACAGGGAGCGAGCAGTACTTC.

This rearrangement joins TRBV11-2 to TRBJ2-1; no clear D gene. V was shortened by 5 bases and J by 6 bases, with 5 bases between the two germline ends. Germline V gives CDR1 SGHAT, CDR2 FQNNGV. CDR3 length equals 11 residues. The CDR3 reads CASSRFNEQFF. CDR3 nucleotides: TGTGCCAGCAGCCGGTTCAATGAGCAGTTCTTC.

Details on this clone: The sample carries other DNA sequences with the same CDR3. V and J are TRBV4-2 and TRBJ2-2; 7 bases align to TRBD1. CDR1 is LGHNA, CDR2 YNFKEQ, per germline. This CDR3 comprises 15 residues. V dropped 4 bases and J dropped 0; count of bases not matched to a gene: 2. CDR3 coding DNA: TGTGCCAGCAGCCGGACAGGACCGAACACCGGGGAGCTGTTTTTT. Amino acids: CASSRTGPNTGELFF.

The rearrangement uses TRBV3-1 (or the pseudogene TRBV3-2) and TRBJ2-5, with D unresolved. Trimming stripped 2 bases from V and 5 bases from J, with 6 bases between. The V gene's germline CDR1 is LGHDT and CDR2 YNNKEL (reference sequence). The CDR3 length is 12 residues. The CDR3 region is CASSQLGETQYF. In DNA, the CDR3 is TGTGCCAGCAGCCAATTAGGTGAGACCCAGTACTTC.

V usage is TRBV4-2 and J usage is TRBJ2-5; D is uncertain. V was shortened by 0 bases and J by 5 bases, with 13 bases between the two germline ends. Germline V gene lookup returns CDR1 LGHNA and CDR2 YNFKEQ. CDR3 length: 15 residues. The DNA for the CDR3 is TGTGCCAGCAGCCAAGATCGGCTCCGAACGGAGACCCAGTACTTC. Its protein product is CASSQDRLRTETQYF.

The chain links TRBV21-1 to TRBJ1-3; the table's TRBD1 call for D was not verified on the DNA. TRBV21-1 is assigned pseudogene status. The CDR3 extends over 17 amino acids. The CDR3 coding sequence is TGTGCCAGCAGCAAAGGGGACAGGGGGCGACTTGGAAACACCATATATTTT. Translated: CASSKGDRGRLGNTIYF.

The V gene is TRBV7-3, the J gene TRBJ2-1; D is ambiguous. The V end lost 1 base, the J end lost 2 bases, and 6 bases lay between the germline ends. Germline V gene sequence: CDR1 SGHTA, CDR2 FQGTGA. This CDR3 has 14 amino acids. CDR3 nucleotide sequence: TGTGCCAGCAGCTTAAACGCGGCCTACAATGAGCAGTTCTTC. This gives the protein CASSLNAAYNEQFF.

The V gene is TRBV4-3, the J gene TRBJ1-4; D is undetermined. CDR1 and CDR2 from the germline V gene are LGHNA and YSLEER. The germline V and J ends were trimmed by 4 bases and 4 bases, with 13 bases remaining between them. The CDR3 consists of 15 residues. The CDR3 DNA follows: TGCGCCAGCAGCCCAGGAACCAGTTTTAATGAAAAACTGTTTTTT. Protein: CASSPGTSFNEKLFF.